The clone carrying this T cell receptor beta chain was found many times. Antigen unknown. The sample, about 9.7 milliliters of peripheral blood, was drawn from each donor. This sample is part of a study of blood T cells in healthy people across ages. Study-wide results and limits: Naive CD4+ cell counts and diversity both ran higher in long-lived than in aged donors. Estimated diversity, derived from one million T cells, was regarded as an underestimate.

A sample-barcoded 5' primer and a J-beta primer mix were used in a second PCR of roughly 7 to 12 cycles. CDR3-containing paired-end reads numbered at least 2.5 million in each sample. TCRdb ran MiXCR on the 5' RACE reads and lists one entry per CDR3 protein. The table shows about 970,000 distinct CDR3 sequences, with roughly 47% occurring only once. The ends were cut back, 1 base at V and 1 base at J, with 5 bases in the middle. CDR1 and CDR2 from the germline V gene are SGHTA and FQGNSA. The CDR3 has 13 amino acids. This chain connects TRBV7-2 to TRBJ2-7; D is unresolved. Sequencing used blood. The receptor was derived from a woman aged 55-69 years in good health. The CDR3 spells CASSLELSYEQYF. Here the CDR3 DNA reads TGTGCCAGCAGCTTAGAACTATCCTACGAGCAGTACTTC.